This T cell receptor (beta chain) was observed in a study of T cell repertoires in cytomegalovirus infection. Overall study context: Public TCR beta signatures were indicative of both CMV infection and a matching HLA type. General study results and limits: Across the ex vivo response, the dominant clonotypes were HLA-C-restricted CMV-specific TCR beta clonotypes.

TCRdb passed the reads through MiXCR, listing each CDR3 protein once. In the table there are about 360,000 distinct CDR3 sequences, less than 20% of which are singletons. The ends lost 5 bases at V and 2 bases at J; junction bases unmatched: 5. The germline gives CDR1 SGHTA, CDR2 FQGNSA. The CDR3 length is 16 residues. This clonotype showed up just a few times. Its matching antigen is unknown. The TCR originated in a human donor in good health (CMV status not recorded). Some clones in this sample may be carry-over from other donors' samples. Sequencing was done on a sample of PBMCs. V usage is TRBV7-2 and J usage is TRBJ2-7; 14 nucleotides align to TRBD2. The CDR3 spells CASSKPGLAGAYEQYF. The CDR3 region has the DNA TGTGCCAGCAGCAAGCCGGGACTAGCGGGAGCCTACGAGCAGTACTTC.